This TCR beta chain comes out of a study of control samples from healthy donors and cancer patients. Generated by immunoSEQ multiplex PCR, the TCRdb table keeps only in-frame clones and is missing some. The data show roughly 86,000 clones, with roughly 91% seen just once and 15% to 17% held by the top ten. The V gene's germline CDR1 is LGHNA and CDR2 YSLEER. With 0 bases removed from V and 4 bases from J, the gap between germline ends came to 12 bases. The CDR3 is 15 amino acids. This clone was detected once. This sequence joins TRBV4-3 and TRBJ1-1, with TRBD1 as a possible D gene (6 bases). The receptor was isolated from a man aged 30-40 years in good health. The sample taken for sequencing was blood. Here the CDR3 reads CASSQERGGGTEAFF. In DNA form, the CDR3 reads TGCGCCAGCAGCCAAGAACGGGGAGGGGGCACTGAAGCTTTCTTT.